The T cell receptor (beta chain) under discussion was sequenced for a study of cytomegalovirus exposure and HLA in healthy donors. About this clone: Its matching antigen is unknown.

The donors comprised healthy bone marrow donors. PCR amplification relied on 60 Vbeta primers (plus 13 Jbeta primers). Here immunoSEQ multiplex PCR was the method, and the copy in TCRdb shows in-frame clones only, minus some. The sample consists of 110,000 to 150,000 clones, about 80% of them appearing once. Whole-study results and caveats: In vitro assays verified that a few CMV-associated chains recognized CMV antigens specifically.

The source of this sequence is a male donor in good health and CMV-seropositive. Input material: PBMCs.

CDR3 region: CASSLGPSEIQETQYF. CDR3 nucleotide sequence: TGTGCCAGCAGCTTAGGCCCTTCAGAAATCCAAGAGACCCAGTACTTC. This chain joins TRBV11-2 and TRBJ2-5; D not resolved. The germline gives CDR1 SGHAT, CDR2 FQNNGV. The CDR3 is made up of 16 amino acids. Deletions cut 1 base from V and 1 base from J, with 13 bases between.